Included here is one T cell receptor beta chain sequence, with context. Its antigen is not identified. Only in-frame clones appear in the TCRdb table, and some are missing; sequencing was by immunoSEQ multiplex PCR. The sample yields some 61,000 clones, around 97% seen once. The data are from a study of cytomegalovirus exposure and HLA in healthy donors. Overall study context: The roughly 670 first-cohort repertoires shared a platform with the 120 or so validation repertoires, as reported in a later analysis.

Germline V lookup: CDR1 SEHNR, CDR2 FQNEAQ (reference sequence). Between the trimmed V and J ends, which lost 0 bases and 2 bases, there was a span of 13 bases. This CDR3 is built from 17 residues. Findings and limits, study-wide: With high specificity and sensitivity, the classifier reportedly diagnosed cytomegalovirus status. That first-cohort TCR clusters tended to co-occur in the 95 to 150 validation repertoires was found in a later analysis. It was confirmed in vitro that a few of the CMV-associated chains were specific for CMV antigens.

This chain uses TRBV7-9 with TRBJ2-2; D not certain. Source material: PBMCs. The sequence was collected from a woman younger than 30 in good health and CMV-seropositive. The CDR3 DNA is TGTGCCAGCAGCTTAGCCCCAGGAACCCATAACACCGGGGAGCTGTTTTTT. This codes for CASSLAPGTHNTGELFF.